The 27 T cell receptor beta chains below come from one sample, sequenced in a study of Ad26.COV2.S vaccination and SARS-CoV-2 variants. Treatment described: around 19 received Ad26.COV2.S at low or high dose, single or two shots; a few received placebo; per-sample allocation not given. All samples were drawn on day 63, counting from the first vaccine or placebo injection. TCRdb keeps only in-frame clones here, not all; method: immunoSEQ multiplex PCR. The sample records about 400,000 clones, about nine tenths being singletons. Material: peripheral blood, obtained in a trial of Ad26.COV2.S vaccine versus placebo. The receptor source for this set is a person between 18 and 59 years old who received the Ad26.COV2.S COVID-19 vaccine or a placebo.

V is TRBV5-1 and J is TRBJ1-1; TRBD1 agrees at 9 bases. This CDR3 region has 16 residues. From germline, CDR1 is SGHRS and CDR2 YFSETQ. With V trimmed by 1 base and J by 5 bases, 9 bases remained unmatched. The CDR3 sequence is CASSLNPGQGLTEAFF. The CDR3, as DNA: TGCGCCAGCAGCTTGAATCCGGGACAGGGACTTACTGAAGCTTTCTTT.

V usage is TRBV9 and J usage is TRBJ2-5; D might be TRBD2 (6 bases). Germline lookup yields CDR1 SGDLS and CDR2 YYNGEE. This CDR3 region has 15 residues. V was pared by 4 bases and J by 4 bases, with 17 bases between. The CDR3 bases are TGTGCCAGCAGCCCCCTCTTCACTAGCAGAGAGACCCAGTACTTC. Amino acid sequence: CASSPLFTSRETQYF.

This chain uses TRBV28 with TRBJ2-1; TRBD2 matches 7 bases. The V gene's germline CDR1 is MDHEN and CDR2 SYDVKM. The CDR3 is 14 amino acids. Trimming took 2 bases from V and 6 from J; bases not matched to a gene: 4. CDR3 sequence (DNA): TGTGCCAGCAGTTTACCGGGGGGTTTCAATGAGCAGTTCTTC. It specifies CASSLPGGFNEQFF.

J is TRBJ1-2 and V is TRBV10-2, with D perhaps matching TRBD1 (6 bases). Germline V gene sequence: CDR1 WSHSY, CDR2 SAAADI. The CDR3 has 13 amino acids. V lost 10 bases, J lost 3 bases, and 15 bases lay in between. The CDR3 sequence: CATTPTGDYGYTF. The CDR3 DNA follows: TGCGCCACCACACCGACAGGTGACTATGGCTACACCTTC.

The DNA for the CDR3 is TGCAGTGCTAATTCCAGGGACACCATATATTTT. This codes for CSANSRDTIYF. V is TRBV20-1 and J is TRBJ1-3; D is possibly TRBD1 (5 bases). Germline values: CDR1 DFQATT, CDR2 SNEGSKA (reference sequence). The V gene lost 4 bases and the J gene lost 8 bases, with 9 bases spanning the gap. The CDR3 spans 11 residues.

The chain couples TRBV5-1 to TRBJ1-6; D is possibly TRBD1 (5 bases). Between the trimmed V and J ends, which lost 2 bases and 7 bases, there was a span of 25 bases. This CDR3 is built from 19 residues. Germline V gene data show CDR1 as SGHRS and CDR2 as YFSETQ. For the CDR3, the DNA is TGCGCCAGCAGCTTAAACGGTGGGCTCCCAGGGTCGGTGAATTCACCCCTCCACTTT. This translates into CASSLNGGLPGSVNSPLHF. Supplemented by reference TRBV5-1 and TRBJ1-6, the full variable domain reads KAGVTQTPRYLIKTRGQQVTLSCSPISGHRSVSWYQQTPGQGLQFLFEYFSETQRNKGNFPGRFSGRQFSNSRSEMNVSTLELGDSALYLCASSLNGGLPGSVNSPLHFGNGTRLTVT.

CDR3 coding DNA: TGTGCCAGCAGCACAAGCACGGCATGGCAGTTCTTC. It is translated as CASSTSTAWQFF. This chain connects TRBV7-9 to TRBJ2-1; unclear D gene. V was shortened by 5 bases and J by 12 bases, with 14 bases between the two germline ends. This CDR3 is built from 12 residues. CDR1 and CDR2 (germline): SEHNR, FQNEAQ (reference sequence).

The rearrangement joins TRBV20-1 to TRBJ2-1; D unresolved. The CDR3 extends over 14 amino acids. CDR1 DFQATT and CDR2 SNEGSKA come from the germline V gene (reference sequence). V gave up 3 bases and J gave up 2 bases, with 11 bases separating them. The CDR3 loop reads CSASRIPPYNEQFF. The DNA of the CDR3 is TGCAGTGCTAGTCGTATCCCCCCCTACAATGAGCAGTTCTTC.

V and J are TRBV4-3 and TRBJ1-1; 7 nucleotides agree with TRBD1. Trimming at V came to 1 base and at J to 10 bases, leaving 24 bases not matched to a gene. In germline, CDR1 is LGHNA, CDR2 YSLEER. CDR3 size: 19 residues. CDR3: CASSQAYLTEGQRGRGAFF. Written as DNA, the CDR3 is TGCGCCAGCAGCCAAGCCTACCTAACCGAGGGACAGCGCGGGAGGGGAGCTTTCTTT.

V and J are TRBV4-1 and TRBJ2-3; D may be TRBD1 or TRBD2 (5 bases each). CDR3 length: 15 amino acids. Trimming removed 0 bases from V and 6 bases from J, with 13 bases in between. Germline CDR1 reads MGHRA; CDR2 reads YSYEKL. CDR3 DNA: TGCGCCAGCAGCCAAGAAGAGGGGCGCAAGGATACGCAGTATTTT. It translates to CASSQEEGRKDTQYF.

The V and J genes are TRBV19 and TRBJ1-1; D is unresolved. CDR3 length: 15 amino acids. V was shortened by 5 bases and J by 5 bases, with 18 bases between the two germline ends. CDR1 LNHDA and CDR2 SQIVND come from the germline V gene (reference sequence). The CDR3 DNA follows: TGTGCCAGTAGTGGTGTGGGCCTTATAGAAACTGAAGCTTTCTTT. Translated: CASSGVGLIETEAFF.

Only one count was recorded for this clone. The chain couples TRBV6-2 or TRBV6-3 to TRBJ2-6; D could derive from TRBD1 or TRBD2 (5 bases each). This CDR3 has 18 residues. The V end was cut by 0 bases, the J end by 0 bases, with 12 bases between. Germline V gene lookup returns CDR1 MNHEY and CDR2 SVGEGT. CDR3 loop: CASSYSPRESSGANVLTF. The DNA for the CDR3 is TGTGCCAGCAGTTACTCCCCCAGGGAGAGCTCTGGGGCCAACGTCCTGACTTTC.

The chain's CDR3 is CASSLNRGLSNEQFF. The CDR3 bases are TGTGCCAGCAGCCTTAACAGGGGCCTGAGTAATGAGCAGTTCTTC. This chain joins TRBV6-2 or TRBV6-3 and TRBJ2-1; TRBD1 matches 7 bases. V lost 6 bases, J lost 7 bases, and 12 bases stayed unmatched. Germline V gives CDR1 MNHEY, CDR2 SVGEGT. The CDR3 is 15 amino acids.

V usage is TRBV3-1 (or the pseudogene TRBV3-2) and J usage is TRBJ2-7; D gene unclear. The CDR3 length is 14 residues. V was pared by 2 bases and J by 1 base, with 9 bases between. The germline V gene has CDR1 LGHDT and CDR2 YNNKEL (reference sequence). As DNA, the CDR3 is TGTGCCAGCAGCCAATGGGAACAGTCCTACGAGCAGTACTTC. Its translation is CASSQWEQSYEQYF.

This clone is a singleton in its sample. Other DNA sequences in this sample translate to the same CDR3. The chain links TRBV18 to TRBJ2-5, with a weak D call TRBD1 (5 bases). CDR1 is KGHSH, CDR2 LQKENI, per germline. Trimming took 3 bases from V and 5 from J, leaving 10 bases between them. CDR3 size: 13 residues. The CDR3 nucleotides are TGTGCCAGCTCACCGGGGCTTGGGGAGACCCAGTACTTC. This codes for CASSPGLGETQYF.

V is TRBV7-2 and J is TRBJ2-7; D unresolved. The V and J ends lost 0 bases and 4 bases respectively, with 7 bases between them. CDR3 length: 13 amino acids. Per germline, CDR1 SGHTA and CDR2 FQGNSA. The CDR3 DNA is TGTGCCAGCAGCTTAGCGAGAGTATACGAGCAGTACTTC. Its translation: CASSLARVYEQYF.

The rearrangement uses TRBV12-3 or TRBV12-4 and TRBJ1-1; possibly TRBD1 for D (6 bases). CDR3 length equals 13 residues. The ends were cut back, 6 bases at V and 3 bases at J, with 11 bases in the middle. The CDR3 DNA reads TGTGCCAGCAGAAAAGGGGGATACACTGAAGCTTTCTTT. The encoded protein is CASRKGGYTEAFF.

The chain links TRBV19 to TRBJ1-1, with 9 bases aligning to TRBD1. V trimming: 5 bases; J trimming: 10 bases; junction bases outside the gene matches: 5. The CDR3 sequence is 12 residues long. Germline V gene lookup returns CDR1 LNHDA and CDR2 SQIVND (reference sequence). The CDR3 DNA follows: TGTGCCAGTAGTGAACCGGGACAGGGAGCTTTCTTT. Translation: CASSEPGQGAFF.

This chain joins TRBV27 and TRBJ2-2; 8 positions match TRBD1. The CDR3 loop spans 14 amino acids. V shed 5 bases, J shed 4 bases, and the junction held 3 bases outside the gene matches. Germline assignment: CDR1 MNHEY and CDR2 SMNVEV (reference sequence). The CDR3 DNA sequence: TGTGCCAGCAGTCACCAGGGGGCCACCGGGGAGCTGTTTTTT. As protein: CASSHQGATGELFF.

This clone was counted a single time. The chain combines TRBV30 with TRBJ2-2; D call uncertain. CDR1 GTSNPN and CDR2 SVGIG come from the germline V gene (reference sequence). V was pared by 5 bases and J by 5 bases, with 6 bases between. This CDR3 has 11 residues. In DNA form, the CDR3 reads TGTGCCTGGGATATGACCGGGGAGCTGTTTTTT. This encodes CAWDMTGELFF.

The chain carries TRBV19 and TRBJ2-3; tentatively, D is TRBD1 (5 bases). V lost 7 bases and J 0 bases, leaving 11 bases between the germline ends. Per germline, CDR1 LNHDA and CDR2 SQIVND (reference sequence). This CDR3 has 14 amino acids. The chain's CDR3 is CASTTDSSTDTQYF. The CDR3 nucleotides are TGTGCCAGTACGACAGACTCTAGCACAGATACGCAGTATTTT.

V usage is TRBV4-3 and J usage is TRBJ1-2; a possible D gene is TRBD1 (5 bases). Germline V lookup: CDR1 LGHNA, CDR2 YSLEER. The CDR3 extends over 15 amino acids. V lost 3 bases and J 6 bases, leaving 17 bases between the germline ends. The CDR3 sequence is CASSHGTVASDGYTF. The CDR3 DNA is TGCGCCAGCAGCCACGGGACGGTGGCCTCCGATGGCTACACCTTC.

The V and J genes are TRBV19 and TRBJ2-6; no clear D gene. The CDR3 length is 17 residues. Germline-derived CDR1 and CDR2 are LNHDA and SQIVND (reference sequence). Trimming stripped 4 bases from V and 0 bases from J, with 13 bases between. CDR3 residues: CASSKDGASSGANVLTF. The CDR3 DNA reads as TGTGCCAGTAGTAAGGACGGTGCAAGCTCTGGGGCCAACGTCCTGACTTTC.

This clone was recorded only once. The chain joins TRBV19 to TRBJ1-5, with a tentative D call TRBD1 (6 bases). The CDR3 spans 13 residues. V lost 3 bases and J lost 5, with 8 bases in between. The germline V gene has CDR1 LNHDA and CDR2 SQIVND (reference sequence). The CDR3 coding sequence is TGTGCCAGTAGTATTGCAGGGGATCAGCCCCAGCATTTT. This encodes CASSIAGDQPQHF.

The rearrangement uses TRBV6-2 or TRBV6-3 and TRBJ2-7; 9 positions agree with TRBD1. The V and J ends lost 4 bases and 6 bases, in that order; junction bases with no gene match: 10. The CDR3 covers 15 residues. Germline lookup yields CDR1 MNHEY and CDR2 SVGEGT. The CDR3 coding sequence is TGTGCCAGCAGTTCCAGGGGGACAGGGAGGGGCGAGCAGTACTTC. Amino acid sequence: CASSSRGTGRGEQYF.

V gene TRBV12-3 or TRBV12-4 combines with J gene TRBJ1-1; tentative D call: TRBD1 (5 bases). This CDR3 has 13 amino acids. V gave up 2 bases and J gave up 5 bases, with 9 bases separating them. CDR3 residues: CASSLQGRTEAFF. In nucleotides, the CDR3 is TGTGCCAGCAGTTTACAGGGTCGGACTGAAGCTTTCTTT.

The V gene is TRBV10-3, the J gene TRBJ1-1; TRBD1 might be the D (5 bases). CDR1 and CDR2 from the germline V gene are ENHRY and SYGVKD. This CDR3 is 16 amino acids long. V was shortened by 1 base and J by 1 base, with 13 bases between the two germline ends. The chain's CDR3 is CAISEWDGPGNTEAFF. The CDR3 DNA reads as TGTGCCATCAGTGAGTGGGACGGCCCTGGGAACACTGAAGCTTTCTTT.